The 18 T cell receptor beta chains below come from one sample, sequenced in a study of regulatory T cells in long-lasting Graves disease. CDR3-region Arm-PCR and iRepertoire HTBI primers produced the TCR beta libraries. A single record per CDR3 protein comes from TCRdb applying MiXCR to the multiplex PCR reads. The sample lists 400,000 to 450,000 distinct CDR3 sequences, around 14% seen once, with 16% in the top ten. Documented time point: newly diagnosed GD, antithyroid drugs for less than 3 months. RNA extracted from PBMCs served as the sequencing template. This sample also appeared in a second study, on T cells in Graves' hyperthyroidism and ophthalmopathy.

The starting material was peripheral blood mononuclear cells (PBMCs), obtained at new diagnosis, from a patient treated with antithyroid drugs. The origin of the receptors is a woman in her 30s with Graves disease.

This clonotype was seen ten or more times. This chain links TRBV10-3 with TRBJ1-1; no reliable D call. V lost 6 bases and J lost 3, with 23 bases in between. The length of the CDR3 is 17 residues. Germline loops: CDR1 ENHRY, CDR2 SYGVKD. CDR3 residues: CAIRLTAAVGSDTEAFF. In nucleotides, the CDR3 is TGTGCCATCAGATTGACCGCAGCGGTGGGTTCGGACACTGAAGCTTTCTTT.

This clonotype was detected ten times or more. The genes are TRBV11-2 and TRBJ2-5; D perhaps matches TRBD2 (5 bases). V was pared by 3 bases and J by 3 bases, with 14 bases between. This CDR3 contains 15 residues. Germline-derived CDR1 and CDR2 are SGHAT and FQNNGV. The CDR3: CASSFDGMNEETQYF. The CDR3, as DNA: TGTGCCAGCAGCTTCGACGGGATGAACGAAGAGACCCAGTACTTC. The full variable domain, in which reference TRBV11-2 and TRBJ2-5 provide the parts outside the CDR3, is EAGVAQSPRYKIIEKRQSVAFWCNPISGHATLYWYQQILGQGPKLLIQFQNNGVVDDSQLPKDRFSAERLKGVDSTLKIQPAKLEDSAVYLCASSFDGMNEETQYFGPGTRLLVL.

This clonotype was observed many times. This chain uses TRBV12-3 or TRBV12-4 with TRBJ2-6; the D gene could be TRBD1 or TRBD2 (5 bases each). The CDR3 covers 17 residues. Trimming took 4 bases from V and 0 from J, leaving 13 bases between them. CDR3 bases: TGTGCCAGCAGTTGGTCCTGGGGGAGCTCTGGGGCCAACGTCCTGACTTTC. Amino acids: CASSWSWGSSGANVLTF.

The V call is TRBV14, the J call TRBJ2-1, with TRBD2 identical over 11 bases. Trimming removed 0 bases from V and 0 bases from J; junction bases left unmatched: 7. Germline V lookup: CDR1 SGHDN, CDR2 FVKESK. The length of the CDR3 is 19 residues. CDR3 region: CASSQDYALAGGSYNEQFF. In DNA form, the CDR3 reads TGTGCCAGCAGCCAAGATTATGCGCTAGCGGGAGGCTCCTACAATGAGCAGTTCTTC. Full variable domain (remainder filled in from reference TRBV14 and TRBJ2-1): EAGVTQFPSHSVIEKGQTVTLRCDPISGHDNLYWYRRVMGKEIKFLLHFVKESKQDESGMPNNRFLAERTGGTYSTLKVQPAELEDSGVYFCASSQDYALAGGSYNEQFFGPGTRLTVL.

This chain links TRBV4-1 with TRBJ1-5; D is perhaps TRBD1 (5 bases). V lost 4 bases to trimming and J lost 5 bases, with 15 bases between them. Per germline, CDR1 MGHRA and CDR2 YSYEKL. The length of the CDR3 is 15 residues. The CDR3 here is CASSLSRGGDQPQHF. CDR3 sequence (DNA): TGCGCCAGCAGCCTTTCGAGAGGAGGGGATCAGCCCCAGCATTTT.

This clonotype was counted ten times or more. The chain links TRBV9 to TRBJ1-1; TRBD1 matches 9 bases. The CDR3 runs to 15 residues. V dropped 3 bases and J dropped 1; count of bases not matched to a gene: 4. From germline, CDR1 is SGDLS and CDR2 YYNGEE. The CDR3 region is CASSARQGGNTEAFF. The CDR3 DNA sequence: TGTGCCAGCAGCGCGCGACAGGGGGGGAACACTGAAGCTTTCTTT.

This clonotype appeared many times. CDR3: CASSLDGQETQYF. CDR3 DNA: TGTGCCAGCAGTTTGGACGGTCAAGAGACCCAGTACTTC. The V call is TRBV11-3, the J call TRBJ2-5; D not resolved. V gave up 6 bases and J gave up 2 bases, with 10 bases separating them. This CDR3 comprises 13 residues. Per germline, CDR1 SGHNT and CDR2 YENEEA.

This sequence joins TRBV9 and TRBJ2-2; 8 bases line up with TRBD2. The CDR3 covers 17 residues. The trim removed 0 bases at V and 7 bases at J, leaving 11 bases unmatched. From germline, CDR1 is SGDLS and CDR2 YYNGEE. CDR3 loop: CASSVDLSLAVSGELFF. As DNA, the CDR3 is TGTGCCAGCAGCGTAGACCTATCACTAGCGGTGAGCGGGGAGCTGTTTTTT.

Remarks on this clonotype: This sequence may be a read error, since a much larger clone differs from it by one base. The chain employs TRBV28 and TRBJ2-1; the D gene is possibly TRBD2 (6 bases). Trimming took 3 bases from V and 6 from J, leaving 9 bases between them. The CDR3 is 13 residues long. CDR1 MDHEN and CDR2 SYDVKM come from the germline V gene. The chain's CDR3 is CASSFGGLNEQFF. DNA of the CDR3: TGTGCCAGCAGTTTCGGAGGGCTCAATGAGCAGTTCTTC.

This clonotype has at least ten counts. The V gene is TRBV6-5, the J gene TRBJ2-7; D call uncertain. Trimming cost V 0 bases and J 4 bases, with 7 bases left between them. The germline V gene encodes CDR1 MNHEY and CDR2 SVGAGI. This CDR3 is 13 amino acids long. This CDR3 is CASSYSFGYEQYF. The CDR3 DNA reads TGTGCCAGCAGTTACTCGTTCGGGTACGAGCAGTACTTC.

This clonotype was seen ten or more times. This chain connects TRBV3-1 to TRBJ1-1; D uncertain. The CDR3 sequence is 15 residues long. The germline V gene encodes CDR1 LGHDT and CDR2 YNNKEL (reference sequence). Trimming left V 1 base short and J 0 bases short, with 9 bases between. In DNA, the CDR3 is TGTGCCAGCAGCCAAGGCCCTACCTTGAACACTGAAGCTTTCTTT. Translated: CASSQGPTLNTEAFF.

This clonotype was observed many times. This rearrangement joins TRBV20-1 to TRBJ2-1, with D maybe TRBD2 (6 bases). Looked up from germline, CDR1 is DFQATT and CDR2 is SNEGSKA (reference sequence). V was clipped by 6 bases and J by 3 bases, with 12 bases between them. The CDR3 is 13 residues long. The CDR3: CSARDFGYNEQFF. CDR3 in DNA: TGCAGTGCACGGGACTTCGGCTACAATGAGCAGTTCTTC.

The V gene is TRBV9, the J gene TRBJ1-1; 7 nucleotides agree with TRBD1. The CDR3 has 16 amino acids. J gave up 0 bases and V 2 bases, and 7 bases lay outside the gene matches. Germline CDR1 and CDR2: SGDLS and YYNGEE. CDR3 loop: CASSVLPGGMNTEAFF. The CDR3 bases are TGTGCCAGCAGCGTCCTCCCAGGGGGAATGAACACTGAAGCTTTCTTT.

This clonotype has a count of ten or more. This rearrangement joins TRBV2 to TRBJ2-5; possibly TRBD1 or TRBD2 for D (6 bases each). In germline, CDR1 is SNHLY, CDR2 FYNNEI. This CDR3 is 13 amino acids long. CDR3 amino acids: CAAQGGQRETQYF. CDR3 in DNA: TGTGCAGCACAAGGGGGGCAAAGAGAGACCCAGTACTTC.

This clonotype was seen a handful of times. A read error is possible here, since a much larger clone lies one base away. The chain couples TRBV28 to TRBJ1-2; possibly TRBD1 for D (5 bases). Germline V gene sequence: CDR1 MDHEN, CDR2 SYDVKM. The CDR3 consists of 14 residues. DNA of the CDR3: TGTGCCAGCATAGAGGGAGGGGTTGACTATGGCTGCACCTTC. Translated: CASIEGGVDYGCTF.

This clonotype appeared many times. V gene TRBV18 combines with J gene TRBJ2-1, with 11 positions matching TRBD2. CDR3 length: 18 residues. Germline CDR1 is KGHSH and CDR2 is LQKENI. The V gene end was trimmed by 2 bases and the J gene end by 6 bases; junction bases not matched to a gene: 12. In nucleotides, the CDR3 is TGTGCCAGCTCACCAAGGATGACTAGCGGGACCGGGGGCAATGAGCAGTTCTTC. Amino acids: CASSPRMTSGTGGNEQFF.

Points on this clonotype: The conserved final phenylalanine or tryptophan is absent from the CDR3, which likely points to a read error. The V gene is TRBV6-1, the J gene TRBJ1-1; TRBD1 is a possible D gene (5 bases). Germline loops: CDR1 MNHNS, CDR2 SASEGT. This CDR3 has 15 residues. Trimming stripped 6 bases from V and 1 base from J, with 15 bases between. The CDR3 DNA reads TGTGCCAGCAGCCAAAGTCCCCAGGGGAACACTGAAGCTTTCTCT. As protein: CASSQSPQGNTEAFS.

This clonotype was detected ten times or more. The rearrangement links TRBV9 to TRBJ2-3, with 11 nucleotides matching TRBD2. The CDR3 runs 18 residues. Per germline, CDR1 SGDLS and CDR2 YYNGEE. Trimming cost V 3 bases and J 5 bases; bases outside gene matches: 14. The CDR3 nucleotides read TGTGCCAGCAGCGCCTACCACACTAGCGGGAGAGGTGTAGATACGCAGTATTTT. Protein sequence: CASSAYHTSGRGVDTQYF.